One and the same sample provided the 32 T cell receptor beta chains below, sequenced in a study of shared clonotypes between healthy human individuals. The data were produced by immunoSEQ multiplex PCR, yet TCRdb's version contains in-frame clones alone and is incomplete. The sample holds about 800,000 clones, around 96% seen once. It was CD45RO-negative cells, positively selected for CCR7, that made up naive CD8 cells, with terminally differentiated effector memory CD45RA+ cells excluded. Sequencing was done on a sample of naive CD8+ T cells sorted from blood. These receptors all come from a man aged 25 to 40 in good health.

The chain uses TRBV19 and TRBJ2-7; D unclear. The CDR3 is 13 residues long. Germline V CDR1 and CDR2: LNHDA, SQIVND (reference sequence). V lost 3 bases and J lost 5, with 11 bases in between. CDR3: CASSIAQYNEQYF. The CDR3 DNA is TGTGCCAGTAGTATTGCCCAGTATAACGAGCAGTACTTC.

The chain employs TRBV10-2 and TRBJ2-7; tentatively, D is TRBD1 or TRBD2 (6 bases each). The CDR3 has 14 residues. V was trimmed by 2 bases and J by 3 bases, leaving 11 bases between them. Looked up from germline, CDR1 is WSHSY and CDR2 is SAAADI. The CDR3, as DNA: TGCGCCAGCAGTGAGGGAGGGGGAAGCTACGAGCAGTACTTC. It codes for CASSEGGGSYEQYF.

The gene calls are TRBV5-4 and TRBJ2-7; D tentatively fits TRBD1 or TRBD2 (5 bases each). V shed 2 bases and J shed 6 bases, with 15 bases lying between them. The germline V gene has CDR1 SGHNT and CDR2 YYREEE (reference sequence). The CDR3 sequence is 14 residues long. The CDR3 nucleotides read TGTGCCAGCAGCTTTTTCGGGACCTCGGGCGAGCAGTACTTC. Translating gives CASSFFGTSGEQYF.

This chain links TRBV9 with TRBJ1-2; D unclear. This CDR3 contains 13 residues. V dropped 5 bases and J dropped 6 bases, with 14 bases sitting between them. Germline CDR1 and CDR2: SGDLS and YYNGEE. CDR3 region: CASRIGPAHGYTF. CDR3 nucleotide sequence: TGTGCCAGCAGGATAGGACCCGCTCATGGCTACACCTTC. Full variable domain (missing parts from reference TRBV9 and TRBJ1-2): DSGVTQTPKHLITATGQRVTLRCSPRSGDLSVYWYQQSLDQGLQFLIQYYNGEERAKGNILERFSAQQFPDLHSELNLSSLELGDSALYFCASRIGPAHGYTFGSGTRLTVV.

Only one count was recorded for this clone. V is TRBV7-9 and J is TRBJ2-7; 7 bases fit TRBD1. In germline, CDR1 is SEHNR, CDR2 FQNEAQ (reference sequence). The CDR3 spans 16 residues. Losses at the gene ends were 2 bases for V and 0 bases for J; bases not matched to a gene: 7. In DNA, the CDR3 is TGTGCCAGCAGCTTATCAACAGGGGCTCTCTCCTACGAGCAGTACTTC. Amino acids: CASSLSTGALSYEQYF.

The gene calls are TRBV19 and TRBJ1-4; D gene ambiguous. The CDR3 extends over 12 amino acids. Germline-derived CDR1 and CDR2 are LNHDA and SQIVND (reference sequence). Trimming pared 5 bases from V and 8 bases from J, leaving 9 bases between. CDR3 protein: CASSGGPEKLFF. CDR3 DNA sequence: TGTGCCAGTAGTGGCGGCCCCGAAAAACTGTTTTTT. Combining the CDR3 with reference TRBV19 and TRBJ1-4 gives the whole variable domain DGGITQSPKYLFRKEGQNVTLSCEQNLNHDAMYWYRQDPGQGLRLIYYSQIVNDFQKGDIAEGYSVSREKKESFPLTVTSAQKNPTAFYLCASSGGPEKLFFGSGTQLSVL.

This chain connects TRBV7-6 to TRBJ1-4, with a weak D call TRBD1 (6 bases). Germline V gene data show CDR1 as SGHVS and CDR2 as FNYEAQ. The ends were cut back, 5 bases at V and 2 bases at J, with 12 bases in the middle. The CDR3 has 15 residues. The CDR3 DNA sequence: TGTGCCAGCAGCCTACAGGGAGGCACTAATGAAAAACTGTTTTTT. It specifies CASSLQGGTNEKLFF.

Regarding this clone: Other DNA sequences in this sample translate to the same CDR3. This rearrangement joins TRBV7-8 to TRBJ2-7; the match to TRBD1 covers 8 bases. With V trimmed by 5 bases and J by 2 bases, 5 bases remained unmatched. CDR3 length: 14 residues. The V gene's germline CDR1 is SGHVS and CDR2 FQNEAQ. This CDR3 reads CASSPGTGTYEQYF. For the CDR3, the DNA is TGTGCCAGCAGCCCCGGGACAGGAACCTACGAGCAGTACTTC.

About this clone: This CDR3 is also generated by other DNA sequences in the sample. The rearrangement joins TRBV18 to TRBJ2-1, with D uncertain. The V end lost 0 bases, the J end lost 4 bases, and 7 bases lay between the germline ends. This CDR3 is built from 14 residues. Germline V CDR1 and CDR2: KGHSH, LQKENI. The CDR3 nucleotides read TGTGCCAGCTCACCACCCCCGGCGTACAATGAGCAGTTCTTC. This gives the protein CASSPPPAYNEQFF.

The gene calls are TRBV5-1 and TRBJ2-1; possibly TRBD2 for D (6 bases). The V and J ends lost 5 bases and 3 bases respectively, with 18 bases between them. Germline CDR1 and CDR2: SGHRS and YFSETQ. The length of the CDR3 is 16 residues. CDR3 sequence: CASRPPAEGNYNEQFF. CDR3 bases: TGCGCCAGCAGACCCCCAGCGGAGGGGAACTACAATGAGCAGTTCTTC.

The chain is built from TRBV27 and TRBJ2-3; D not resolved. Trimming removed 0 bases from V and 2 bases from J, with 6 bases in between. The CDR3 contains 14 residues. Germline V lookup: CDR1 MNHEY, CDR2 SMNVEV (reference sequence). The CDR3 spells CASSLSLFTDTQYF. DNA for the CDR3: TGTGCCAGCAGTTTATCCCTATTCACAGATACGCAGTATTTT.

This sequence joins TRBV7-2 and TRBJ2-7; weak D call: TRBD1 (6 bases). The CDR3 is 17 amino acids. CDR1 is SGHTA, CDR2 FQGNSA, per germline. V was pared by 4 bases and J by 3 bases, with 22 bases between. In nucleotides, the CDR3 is TGTGCCAGCAGCTCCACCCTCGGTGTAGGGGGATTCTACGAGCAGTACTTC. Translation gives CASSSTLGVGGFYEQYF. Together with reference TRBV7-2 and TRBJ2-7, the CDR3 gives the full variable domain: GAGVSQSPSNKVTEKGKDVELRCDPISGHTALYWYRQSLGQGLEFLIYFQGNSAPDKSGLPSDRFSAERTGGSVSTLTIQRTQQEDSAVYLCASSSTLGVGGFYEQYFGPGTRLTVT.

CDR3 sequence reads: CASSEGGSPYNEQFF. The CDR3 nucleotides read TGTGCCAGCAGCGAGGGCGGGAGCCCCTACAATGAGCAGTTCTTC. V usage is TRBV9 and J usage is TRBJ2-1, with 7 bases aligning to TRBD2. After removal of 3 bases from V and 2 bases from J, the junction contained 5 bases not matched to a gene. CDR3 length equals 15 residues. The germline CDR1 and CDR2 sequences are SGDLS and YYNGEE.

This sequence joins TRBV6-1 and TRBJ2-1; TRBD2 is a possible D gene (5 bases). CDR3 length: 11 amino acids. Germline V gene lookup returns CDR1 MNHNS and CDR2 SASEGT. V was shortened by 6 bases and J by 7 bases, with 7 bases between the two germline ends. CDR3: CASRPGNEQFF. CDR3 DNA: TGTGCCAGCAGGCCGGGGAATGAGCAGTTCTTC.

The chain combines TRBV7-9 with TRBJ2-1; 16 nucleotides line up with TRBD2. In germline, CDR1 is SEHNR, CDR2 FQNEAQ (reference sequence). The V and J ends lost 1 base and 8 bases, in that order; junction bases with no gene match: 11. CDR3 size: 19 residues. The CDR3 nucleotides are TGTGCCAGCAGCTTAGGGGACCCAGGGACTAGCGGGAGGGTCGATGAGCAGTTCTTC. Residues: CASSLGDPGTSGRVDEQFF.

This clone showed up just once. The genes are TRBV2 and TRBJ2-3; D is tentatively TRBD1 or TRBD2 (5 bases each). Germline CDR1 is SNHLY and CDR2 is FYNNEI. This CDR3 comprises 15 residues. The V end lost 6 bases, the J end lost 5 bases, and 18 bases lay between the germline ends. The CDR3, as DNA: TGTGCCAGCAGAGCCTACTTAGCAGGGAGAGATACGCAGTATTTT. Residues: CASRAYLAGRDTQYF.

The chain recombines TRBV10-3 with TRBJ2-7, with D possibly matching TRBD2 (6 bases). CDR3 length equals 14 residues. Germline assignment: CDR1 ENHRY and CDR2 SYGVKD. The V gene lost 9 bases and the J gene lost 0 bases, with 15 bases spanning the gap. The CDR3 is CAIGERAISYEQYF. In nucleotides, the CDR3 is TGTGCCATTGGGGAGCGGGCGATCTCCTACGAGCAGTACTTC.

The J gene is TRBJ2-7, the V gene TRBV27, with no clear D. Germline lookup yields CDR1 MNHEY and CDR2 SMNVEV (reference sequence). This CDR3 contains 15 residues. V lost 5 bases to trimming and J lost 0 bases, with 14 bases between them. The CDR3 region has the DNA TGTGCCAGCAGTGGTACCCCGGTGAGCTCCTACGAGCAGTACTTC. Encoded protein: CASSGTPVSSYEQYF.

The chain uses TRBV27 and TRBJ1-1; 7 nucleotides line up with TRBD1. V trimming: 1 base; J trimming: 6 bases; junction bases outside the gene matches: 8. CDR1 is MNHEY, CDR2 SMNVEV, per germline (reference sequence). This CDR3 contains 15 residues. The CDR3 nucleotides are TGTGCCAGCAGTTTATACACAGGGGAAGTGGCTGAAGCTTTCTTT. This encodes CASSLYTGEVAEAFF.

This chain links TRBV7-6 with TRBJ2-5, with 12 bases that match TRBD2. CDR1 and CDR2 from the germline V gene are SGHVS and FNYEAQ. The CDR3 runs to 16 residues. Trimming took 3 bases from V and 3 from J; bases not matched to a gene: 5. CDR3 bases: TGTGCCAGCAGCTTTTTACTAGCGGGAGGTAAAGAGACCCAGTACTTC. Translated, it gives CASSFLLAGGKETQYF.

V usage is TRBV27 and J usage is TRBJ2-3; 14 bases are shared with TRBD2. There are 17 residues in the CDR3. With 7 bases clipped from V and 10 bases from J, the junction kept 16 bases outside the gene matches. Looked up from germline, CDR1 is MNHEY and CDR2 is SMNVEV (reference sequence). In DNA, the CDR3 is TGTGCCAGCACGACGAAACCGGGACTAGCGGGAGTTGGTGCGCAGTATTTT. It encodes CASTTKPGLAGVGAQYF.

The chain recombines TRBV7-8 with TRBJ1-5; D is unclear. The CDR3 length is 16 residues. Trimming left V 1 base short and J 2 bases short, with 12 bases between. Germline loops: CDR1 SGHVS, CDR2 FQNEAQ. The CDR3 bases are TGTGCCAGCAGCTTAGGGTGGGGTAGGGGCAATCAGCCCCAGCATTTT. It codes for CASSLGWGRGNQPQHF.

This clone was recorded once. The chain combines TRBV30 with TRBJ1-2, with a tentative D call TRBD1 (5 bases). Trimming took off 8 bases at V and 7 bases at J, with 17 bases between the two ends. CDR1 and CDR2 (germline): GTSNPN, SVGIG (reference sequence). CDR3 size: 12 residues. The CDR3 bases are TGTGCCGAGGGGCGGGGGGTCCGTGGCTACACCTTC. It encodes CAEGRGVRGYTF.

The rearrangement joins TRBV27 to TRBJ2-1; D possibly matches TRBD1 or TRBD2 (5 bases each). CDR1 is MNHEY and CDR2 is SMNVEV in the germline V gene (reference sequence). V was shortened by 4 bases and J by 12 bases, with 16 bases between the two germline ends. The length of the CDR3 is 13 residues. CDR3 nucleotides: TGTGCCAGCAGTTACCGGGGACGGATGCTGCAGTTCTTC. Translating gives CASSYRGRMLQFF.

This chain's CDR3 is CATRLAGGYYEQYF. As DNA, the CDR3 is TGTGCCACGCGGCTGGCGGGAGGCTACTACGAGCAGTACTTC. This chain joins TRBV15 and TRBJ2-7, with 8 bases lining up with TRBD2. This CDR3 has 14 residues. J lost 3 bases, V lost 9 bases, and 10 bases had no gene match. Germline values: CDR1 LNHNV, CDR2 YYDKDF (reference sequence).

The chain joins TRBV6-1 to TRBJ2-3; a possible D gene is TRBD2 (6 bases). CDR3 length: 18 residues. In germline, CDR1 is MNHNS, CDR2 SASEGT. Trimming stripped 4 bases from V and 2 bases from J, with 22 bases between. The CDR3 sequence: CASSAEVRLVGITDTQYF. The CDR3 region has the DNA TGTGCCAGCAGTGCTGAGGTTAGACTAGTCGGAATCACAGATACGCAGTATTTT.

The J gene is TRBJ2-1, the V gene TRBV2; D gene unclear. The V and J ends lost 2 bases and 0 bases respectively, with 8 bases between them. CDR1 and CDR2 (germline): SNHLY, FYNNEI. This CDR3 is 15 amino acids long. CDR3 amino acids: CASSESPSSYNEQFF. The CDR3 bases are TGTGCCAGCAGTGAAAGCCCGAGCTCCTACAATGAGCAGTTCTTC.

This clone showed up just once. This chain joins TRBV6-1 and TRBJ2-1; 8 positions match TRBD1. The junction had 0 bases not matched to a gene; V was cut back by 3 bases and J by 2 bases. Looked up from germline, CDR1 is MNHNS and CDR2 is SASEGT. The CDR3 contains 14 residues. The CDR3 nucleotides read TGTGCCAGCAGTGAGACAGGGGCCTACAATGAGCAGTTCTTC. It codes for CASSETGAYNEQFF.

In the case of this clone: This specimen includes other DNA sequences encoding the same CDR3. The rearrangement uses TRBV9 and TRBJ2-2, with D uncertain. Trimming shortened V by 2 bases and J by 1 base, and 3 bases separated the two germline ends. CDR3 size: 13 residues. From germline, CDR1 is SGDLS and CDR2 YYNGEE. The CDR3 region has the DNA TGTGCCAGCAGCGTCGGGAACACCGGGGAGCTGTTTTTT. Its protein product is CASSVGNTGELFF.

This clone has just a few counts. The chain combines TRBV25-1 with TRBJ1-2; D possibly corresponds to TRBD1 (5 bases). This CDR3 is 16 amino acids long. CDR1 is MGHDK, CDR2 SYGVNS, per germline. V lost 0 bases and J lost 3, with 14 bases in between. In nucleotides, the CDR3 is TGTGCCAGCAGTGAATATGGGGGGAGGAAGGACTATGGCTACACCTTC. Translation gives CASSEYGGRKDYGYTF.

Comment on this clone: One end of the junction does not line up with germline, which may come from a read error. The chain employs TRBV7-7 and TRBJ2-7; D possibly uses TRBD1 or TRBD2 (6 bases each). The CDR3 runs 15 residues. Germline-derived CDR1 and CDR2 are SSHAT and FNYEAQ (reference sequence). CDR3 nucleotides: TGTGCTAGCAGCTTAGCGAAAGGGGGACTCTACGAGCAGTACTTC. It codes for CASSLAKGGLYEQYF.

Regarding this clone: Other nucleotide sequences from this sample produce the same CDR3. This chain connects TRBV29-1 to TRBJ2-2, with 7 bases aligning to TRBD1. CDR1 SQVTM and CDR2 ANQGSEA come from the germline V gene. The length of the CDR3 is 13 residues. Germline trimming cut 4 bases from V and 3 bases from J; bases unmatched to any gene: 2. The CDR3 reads CSVVGGDTGELFF. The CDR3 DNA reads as TGCAGCGTTGTAGGGGGCGACACCGGGGAGCTGTTTTTT.